This T cell receptor beta chain was recovered during a study of Ad26.COV2.S vaccination and SARS-CoV-2 variants (dated by TCRdb to the early 2020s). Notes on the research overall: Donors in the vaccine arm were drawn from COV1001, a multicentre, randomized, double-blind, placebo-controlled phase I-IIa trial testing Ad26.COV2.S in healthy adults. Ad26.COV2.S was administered intramuscularly at 5 x 10^10 or 1 x 10^11 viral particles, either as a single shot or as two shots given 56 days apart. TCRbeta repertoire sequencing was used to assess the specificity and breadth of SARS-CoV-2-reactive T cell receptors after Ad26.COV2.S vaccination. The TCR-sequenced set comprised approximately 32 samples: some 20 Ad26.COV2.S vaccine recipients, 5 placebo recipients and 8 SARS-CoV-2 convalescent individuals. Participants in the trial were split at random into five groups of five each, receiving low-dose or high-dose Ad26.COV2.S once or twice, or else placebo on both occasions. Investigators did not know the trial group allocation while performing experiments and assessing outcomes. Findings and caveats that apply to the study as a whole: After vaccination, spike-specific CD8+ and CD4+ T cell responses were reported to show substantial breadth. According to the authors, total T cell responses may have been underestimated by the TCR breadth and depth analyses. The study lacked the statistical power to compare responses across vaccine doses or regimens. Non-spike TCR breadth was comparable between vaccine and placebo recipients, consistent with the vaccine containing only spike. Ad26.COV2.S recipients had higher spike-specific TCR breadth than placebo recipients (P = 0.0014).

Sample treatment or condition, as interpreted from the label and publication: some 20 received Ad26.COV2.S at low or high dose, single or two shots; 5 received placebo; per-sample allocation not given. Repertoires of vaccine and placebo recipients were sequenced from samples collected on day 63 after the first injection. In Cohort 1b, some 25 adults aged 18-55 years were enrolled at a single site in Boston, USA, between 29 July and 7 August 2020. Ad26.COV2.S consisted of a replication-incompetent adenovirus type 26 vector by which a prefusion-stabilized SARS-CoV-2 spike protein from the original Wuhan strain was expressed. Trimming takes 4 bases off V and 10 bases off J; junction bases not matched to a gene: 2. Its CDR3 holds 13 amino acids, cysteine through phenylalanine. Only CDR3 DNA remains: 39 bases, in frame from the first base. Reading the germline V gene gives CDR1 LGHNA and CDR2 YSLEER.

A remark on this clone: What antigen it recognizes has not been identified. Base qualities were left out, and no much larger clone turns up one base away.

The immunoSEQ Assay was used to sequence TCRbeta CDR3 regions. After extraction, genomic DNA underwent amplification by bias-controlled multiplex PCR, followed by high-throughput sequencing. As for how the authors treated the data: To quantify the absolute abundance of every unique TCRbeta CDR3 region, sequences were collapsed and filtered. T cell fraction was estimated by normalizing TCRbeta template counts to usable DNA, which was measured by amplifying reference genes present in all nucleated cells. Repertoire TCRs were annotated as SARS-CoV-2-specific when V gene, CDR3 amino acid sequence and J gene were exactly matched to a known reactive TCR set. The reference SARS-CoV-2 TCR set was derived from MIRA and filtered for enrichment in COVID-19-positive ImmuneCODE repertoires, a step that removed public or cross-reactive TCRs. Drawing on the MIRA antigens, annotated TCRs were analysed further at the level of specific ORF or position within ORF. Breadth was defined as annotated unique rearrangements over total unique productive rearrangements; depth was the summed frequency of those rearrangements. Group comparisons of TCR breadth used two-sided Wilcoxon rank-sum tests. TCRdb obtained this table from immuneACCESS and retained in-frame rearrangements with V and J assigned. These tables miss some clones; where compared with another copy, unresolved V genes account for less than half of the shortfall, and the remainder is unexplained. Clone size and the V and J calls come from that table; the DNA yielded D and trimming. The sample includes around 320,000 clones, with 86% observed a single time. Clones ranked in the top ten supply 1.5% to 2% of the sample.

The sample in question was peripheral blood, obtained in a trial of Ad26.COV2.S vaccine versus placebo. The clonotype originates from a person aged 18-60 years who received the Ad26.COV2.S COVID-19 vaccine or a placebo. The rearranged segments are TRBV4-3 and TRBJ1-6; 9 of the junction bases match TRBD1. The CDR3: CASSRTGDSPLHF. The sequenced DNA: TGCGCCAGCAGCCGGACAGGGGACTCACCCCTCCACTTT.